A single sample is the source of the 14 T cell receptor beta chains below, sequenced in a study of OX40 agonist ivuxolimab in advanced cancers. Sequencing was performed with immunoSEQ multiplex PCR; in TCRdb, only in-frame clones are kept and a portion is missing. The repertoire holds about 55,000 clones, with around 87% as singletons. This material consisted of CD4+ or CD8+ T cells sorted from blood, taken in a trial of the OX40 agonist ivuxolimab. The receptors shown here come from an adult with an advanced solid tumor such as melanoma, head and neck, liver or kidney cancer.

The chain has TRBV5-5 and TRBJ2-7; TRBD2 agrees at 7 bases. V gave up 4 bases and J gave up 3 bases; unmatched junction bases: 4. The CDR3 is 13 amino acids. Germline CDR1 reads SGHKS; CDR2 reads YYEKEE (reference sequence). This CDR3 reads CASSRDYNYEQYF. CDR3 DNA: TGTGCCAGCAGCCGGGACTACAACTACGAGCAGTACTTC.

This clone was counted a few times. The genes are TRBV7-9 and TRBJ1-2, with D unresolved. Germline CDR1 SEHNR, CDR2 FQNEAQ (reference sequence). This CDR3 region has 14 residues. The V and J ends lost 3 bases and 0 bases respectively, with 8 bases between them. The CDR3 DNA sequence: TGTGCCAGCAGCTTGGCCGGGGCTAACTATGGCTACACCTTC. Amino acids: CASSLAGANYGYTF.

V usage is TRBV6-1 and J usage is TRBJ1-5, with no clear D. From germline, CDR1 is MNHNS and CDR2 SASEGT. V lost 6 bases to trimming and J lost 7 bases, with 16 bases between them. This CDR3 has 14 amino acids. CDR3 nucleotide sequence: TGTGCCAGCAGACCCTACGACGTTTCCCAGCCCCAGCATTTT. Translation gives CASRPYDVSQPQHF.

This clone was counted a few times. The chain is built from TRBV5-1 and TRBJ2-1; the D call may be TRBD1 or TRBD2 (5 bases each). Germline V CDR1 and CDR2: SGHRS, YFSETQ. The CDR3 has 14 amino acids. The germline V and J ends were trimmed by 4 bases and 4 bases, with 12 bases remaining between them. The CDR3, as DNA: TGCGCCAGCAGCAGCCCGGGACGGTACAATGAGCAGTTCTTC. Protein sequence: CASSSPGRYNEQFF.

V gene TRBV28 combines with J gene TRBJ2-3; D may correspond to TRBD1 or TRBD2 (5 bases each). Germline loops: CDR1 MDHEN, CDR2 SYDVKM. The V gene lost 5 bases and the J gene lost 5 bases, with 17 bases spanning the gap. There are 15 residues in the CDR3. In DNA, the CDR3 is TGTGCCAGCAGTCTCAGGGCTCCGGGGAAAGATACGCAGTATTTT. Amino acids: CASSLRAPGKDTQYF.

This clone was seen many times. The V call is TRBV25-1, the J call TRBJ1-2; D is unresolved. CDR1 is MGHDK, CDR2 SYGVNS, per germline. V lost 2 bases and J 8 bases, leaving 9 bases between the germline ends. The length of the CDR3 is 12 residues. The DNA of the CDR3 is TGTGCCAGCAGTGAACCCCAAGGGGGCTACACCTTC. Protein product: CASSEPQGGYTF.

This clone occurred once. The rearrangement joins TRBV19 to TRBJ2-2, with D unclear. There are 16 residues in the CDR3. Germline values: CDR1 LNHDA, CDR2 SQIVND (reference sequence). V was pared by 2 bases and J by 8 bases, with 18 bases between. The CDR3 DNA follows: TGTGCCAGTAGTATACGTGGCTTCAGTGGCTCGGGGGAGCTGTTTTTT. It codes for CASSIRGFSGSGELFF.

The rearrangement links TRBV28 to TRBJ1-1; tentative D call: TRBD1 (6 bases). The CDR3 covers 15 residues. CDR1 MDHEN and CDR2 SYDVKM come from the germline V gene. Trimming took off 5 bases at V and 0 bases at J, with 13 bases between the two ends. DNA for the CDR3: TGTGCCAGCAGTAAACCGGACAGCTTGAACACTGAAGCTTTCTTT. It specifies CASSKPDSLNTEAFF.

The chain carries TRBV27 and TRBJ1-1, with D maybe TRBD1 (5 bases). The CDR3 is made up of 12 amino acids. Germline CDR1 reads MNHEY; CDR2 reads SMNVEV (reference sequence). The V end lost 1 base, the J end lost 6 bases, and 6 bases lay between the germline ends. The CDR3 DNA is TGTGCCAGCAGTTTATTGGGGGCTGAAGCTTTCTTT. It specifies CASSLLGAEAFF.

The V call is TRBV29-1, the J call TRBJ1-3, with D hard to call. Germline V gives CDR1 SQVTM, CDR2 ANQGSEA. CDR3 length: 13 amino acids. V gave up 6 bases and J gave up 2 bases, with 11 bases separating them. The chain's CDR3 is CSVSPSPGNTIYF. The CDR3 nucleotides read TGCAGCGTATCGCCGAGCCCTGGAAACACCATATATTTT. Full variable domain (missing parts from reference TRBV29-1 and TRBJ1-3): SAVISQKPSRDICQRGTSLTIQCQVDSQVTMMFWYRQQPGQSLTLIATANQGSEATYESGFVIDKFPISRPNLTFSTLTVSNMSPEDSSIYLCSVSPSPGNTIYFGEGSWLTVV.

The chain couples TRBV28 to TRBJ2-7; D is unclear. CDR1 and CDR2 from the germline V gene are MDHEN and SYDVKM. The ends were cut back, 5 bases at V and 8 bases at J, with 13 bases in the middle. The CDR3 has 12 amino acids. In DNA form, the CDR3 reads TGTGCCAGCAGTCCGAACCGGGTGAAGCAGTACTTC. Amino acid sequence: CASSPNRVKQYF.

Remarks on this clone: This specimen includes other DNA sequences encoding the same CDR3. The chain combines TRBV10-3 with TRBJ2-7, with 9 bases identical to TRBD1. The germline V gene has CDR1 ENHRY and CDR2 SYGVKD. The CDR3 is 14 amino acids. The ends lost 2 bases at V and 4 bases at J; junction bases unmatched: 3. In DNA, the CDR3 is TGTGCCATCAGTGAGCACGACAGGGGGTACGAGCAGTACTTC. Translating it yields CAISEHDRGYEQYF.

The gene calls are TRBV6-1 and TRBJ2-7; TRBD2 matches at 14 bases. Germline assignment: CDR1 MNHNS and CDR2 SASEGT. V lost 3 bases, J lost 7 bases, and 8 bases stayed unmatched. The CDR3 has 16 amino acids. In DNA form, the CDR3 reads TGTGCCAGCAGTGATGGACTAGCGGGAGGCCAGTTGGAGCAGTACTTC. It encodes CASSDGLAGGQLEQYF.

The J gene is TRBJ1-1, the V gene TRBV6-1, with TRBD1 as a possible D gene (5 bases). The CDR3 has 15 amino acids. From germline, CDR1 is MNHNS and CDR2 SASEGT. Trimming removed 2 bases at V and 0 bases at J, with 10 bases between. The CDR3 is CASSEYGQLNTEAFF. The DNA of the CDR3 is TGTGCCAGCAGTGAATATGGACAATTGAACACTGAAGCTTTCTTT.